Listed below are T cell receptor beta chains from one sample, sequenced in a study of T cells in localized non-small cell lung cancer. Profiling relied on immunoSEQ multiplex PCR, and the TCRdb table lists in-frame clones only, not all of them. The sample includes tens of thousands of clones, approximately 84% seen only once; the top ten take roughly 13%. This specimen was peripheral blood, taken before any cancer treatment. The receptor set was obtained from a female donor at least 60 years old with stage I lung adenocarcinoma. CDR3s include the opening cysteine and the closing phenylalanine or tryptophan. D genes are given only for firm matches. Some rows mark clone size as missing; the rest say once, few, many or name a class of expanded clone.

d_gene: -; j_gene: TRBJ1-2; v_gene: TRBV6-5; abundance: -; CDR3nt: TGTGCCAGCAGTTCTTACTCAGGGAGGGCAACAGTTGGCTACACCTTC; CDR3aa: CASSSYSGRATVGYTF
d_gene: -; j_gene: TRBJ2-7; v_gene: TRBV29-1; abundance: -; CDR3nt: TGCAGCGTTGTACGACCCCCCAAGTACGAGCAGTACTTC; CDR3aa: CSVVRPPKYEQYF
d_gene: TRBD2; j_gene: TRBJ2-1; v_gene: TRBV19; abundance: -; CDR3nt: TGTGCCAGTAGTCCCACCCTAGCGGGATATTACAATGAGCAGTTCTTC; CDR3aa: CASSPTLAGYYNEQFF
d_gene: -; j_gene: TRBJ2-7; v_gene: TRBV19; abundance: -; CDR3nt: TGTGCCAGTAGTATAGCACAGGGTGCCTACGAGCAGTACTTC; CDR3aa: CASSIAQGAYEQYF
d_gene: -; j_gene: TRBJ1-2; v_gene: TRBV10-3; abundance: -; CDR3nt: TGTGCCATCAGGGACCAGGCAGACTACTATGGCTACACCTTC; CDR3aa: CAIRDQADYYGYTF
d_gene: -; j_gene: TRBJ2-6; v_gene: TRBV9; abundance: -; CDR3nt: TGTGCCAGCAGCCCAGCGATCTCTGGGGCCAACGTCCTGACTTTC; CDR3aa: CASSPAISGANVLTF
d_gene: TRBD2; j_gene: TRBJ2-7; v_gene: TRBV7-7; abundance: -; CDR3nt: TGTGCTAGCAGCTTATCGCTAGCGGGAGTACACGAGCAGTACTTC; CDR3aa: CASSLSLAGVHEQYF
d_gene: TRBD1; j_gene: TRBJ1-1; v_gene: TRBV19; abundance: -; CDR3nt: TGTGCCAGTAGTTTCTTAGACAGGGTCACTGAAGCTTTCTTT; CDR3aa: CASSFLDRVTEAFF
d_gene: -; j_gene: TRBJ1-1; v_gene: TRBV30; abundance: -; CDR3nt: TGTGCCTACCAAGGGCCTGAAGCTTTCTTT; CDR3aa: CAYQGPEAFF
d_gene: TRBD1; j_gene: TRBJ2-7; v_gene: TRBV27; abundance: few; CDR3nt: TGTGCCAGCAGTTCCCATGACAGGGTATACTCCTACGAGCAGTACTTC; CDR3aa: CASSSHDRVYSYEQYF
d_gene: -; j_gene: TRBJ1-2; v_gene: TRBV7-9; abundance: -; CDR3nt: TGTGCCAGCAGCCGGGTGGGCGGAAACTATGGCTACACCTTC; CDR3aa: CASSRVGGNYGYTF
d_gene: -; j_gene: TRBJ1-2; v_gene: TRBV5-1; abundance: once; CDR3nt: TGCGCCAGCAGCTTGAGAGGGGTCCCGGACAAGTCTAACTATGGCTACACCTTC; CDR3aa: CASSLRGVPDKSNYGYTF
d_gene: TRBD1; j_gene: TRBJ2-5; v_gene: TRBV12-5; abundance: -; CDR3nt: TGTGCTAGTGGCACGGGGACAGGGGCAGAGACCCAGTACTTC; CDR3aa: CASGTGTGAETQYF
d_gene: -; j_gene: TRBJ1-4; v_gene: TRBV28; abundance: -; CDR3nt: TGTGCCAGCAGTTCGGGGCTTTCGGGTGAAAAACTGTTTTTT; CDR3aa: CASSSGLSGEKLFF
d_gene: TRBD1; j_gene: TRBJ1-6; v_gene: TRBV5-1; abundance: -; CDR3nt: TGCGCCAGCAGCTTGGGCCTGGGACAGGGAAATTCACCCCTCCACTTT; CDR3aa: CASSLGLGQGNSPLHF
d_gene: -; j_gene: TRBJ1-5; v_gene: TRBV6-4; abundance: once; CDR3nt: TGTGCCAGCAGATGGCCGGGACCACCTTTACCGTCAAATCAGCCCCAGCATTTT; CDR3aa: CASRWPGPPLPSNQPQHF
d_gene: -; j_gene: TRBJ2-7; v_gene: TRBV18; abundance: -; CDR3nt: TGTGCCAGCTCACCCTTAACCAGCGAGCAGTACTTC; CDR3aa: CASSPLTSEQYF
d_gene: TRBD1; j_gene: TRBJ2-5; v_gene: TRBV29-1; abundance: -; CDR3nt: TGCAGCGTTGACAGACAGGGTGTGGAGACCCAGTACTTC; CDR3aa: CSVDRQGVETQYF
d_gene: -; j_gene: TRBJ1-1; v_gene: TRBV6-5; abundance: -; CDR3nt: TGTGCCAGCAGTTACGAGAGGACAACGGACACTGAAGCTTTCTTT; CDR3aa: CASSYERTTDTEAFF
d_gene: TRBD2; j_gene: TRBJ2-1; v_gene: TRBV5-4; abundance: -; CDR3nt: TGTGCCAGCAGCTTGGTTCTAGCGGGAGGGAGTGAGCAGTTCTTC; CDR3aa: CASSLVLAGGSEQFF
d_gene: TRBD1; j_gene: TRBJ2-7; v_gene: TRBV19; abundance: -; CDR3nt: TGTGCCAGTAGTCTCGGACAGGGGGCGGACGAGCAGTACTTC; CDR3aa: CASSLGQGADEQYF
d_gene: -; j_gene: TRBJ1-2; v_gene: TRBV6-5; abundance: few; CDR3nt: TGTGCCAGCACTGACGGTTATGGCTACACCTTC; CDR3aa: CASTDGYGYTF
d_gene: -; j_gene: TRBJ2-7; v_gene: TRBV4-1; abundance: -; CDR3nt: TGCGCCAGCAGCCGAGCCTTGGGCAGGGAGTACGAGCAGTACTTC; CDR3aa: CASSRALGREYEQYF
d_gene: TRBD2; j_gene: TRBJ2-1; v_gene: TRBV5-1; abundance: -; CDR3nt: TGCGCCAGCAGGCTAACTAGCGGGAGGCATTCCTACAATGAGCAGTTCTTC; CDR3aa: CASRLTSGRHSYNEQFF
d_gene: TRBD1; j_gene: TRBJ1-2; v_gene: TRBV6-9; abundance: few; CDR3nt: TGTGCCAGCAGCCCGACAACCGGGACAGGGATCTATGGCTACACCTTC; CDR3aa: CASSPTTGTGIYGYTF